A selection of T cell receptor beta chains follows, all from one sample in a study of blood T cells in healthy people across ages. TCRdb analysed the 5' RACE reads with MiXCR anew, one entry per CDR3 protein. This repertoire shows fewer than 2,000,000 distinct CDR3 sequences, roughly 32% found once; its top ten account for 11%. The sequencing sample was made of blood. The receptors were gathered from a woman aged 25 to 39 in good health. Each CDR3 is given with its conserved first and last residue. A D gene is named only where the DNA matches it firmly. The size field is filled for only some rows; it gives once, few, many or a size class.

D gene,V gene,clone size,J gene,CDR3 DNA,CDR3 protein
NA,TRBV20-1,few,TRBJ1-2,TGCAGTGCTAGAGATTTGAGGGAGGAGTGGAACTATGGCTACACCTTC,CSARDLREEWNYGYTF
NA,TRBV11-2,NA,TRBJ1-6,TGTGCCAGCAGCTTAGAGGCGGGGTGGCATTCACCCCTCCACTTT,CASSLEAGWHSPLHF
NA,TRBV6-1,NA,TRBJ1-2,TGTGCCAGCAGTGAAGCAAGGGGCTACACCTTC,CASSEARGYTF
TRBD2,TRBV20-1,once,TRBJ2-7,TGCAGTGCTAGAGCCCTAACTAGCGGGGTCTACGAGCAGTACTTC,CSARALTSGVYEQYF
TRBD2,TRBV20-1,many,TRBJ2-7,TGCAGTGCTAGAGGACTAGCGGGGGACTACGAGCAGTACTTC,CSARGLAGDYEQYF
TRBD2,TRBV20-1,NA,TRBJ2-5,TGCAGTGCACGGGAAGGGAGGGAGTCATGGGAGACCCAGTACTTC,CSAREGRESWETQYF
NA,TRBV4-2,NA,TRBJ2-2,TGTGCCAGCAGCCAAGATAAGGGCGGGGAGCTGTTTTTT,CASSQDKGGELFF
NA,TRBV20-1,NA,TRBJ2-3,TGCAGTGCTAGACGAATCACAGATACGCGGTATTTT,CSARRITDTRYF
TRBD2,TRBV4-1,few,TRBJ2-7,TGCGCCAGCAGCTACAGTGGGGGGACTAGCGCAAACTACTACGAGCAGTACTTC,CASSYSGGTSANYYEQYF
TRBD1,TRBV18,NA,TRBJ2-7,TGTGCCAGCTCACCACGGGACAGGGTGTTTGTCTACGAGCAGTACTTC,CASSPRDRVFVYEQYF
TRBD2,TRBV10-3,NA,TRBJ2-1,TGTGCCATCAGTAGGACTAGCGGTAACAATGAGCAGTTCTTC,CAISRTSGNNEQFF
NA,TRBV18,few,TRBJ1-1,TGTGCCAGCTCACCAAATCAGGTCGCTGAAGCTTTCTTT,CASSPNQVAEAFF
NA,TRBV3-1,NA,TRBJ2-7,TGTGCCAGCAGGAGTCCCTACGAGCAGTACTTC,CASRSPYEQYF
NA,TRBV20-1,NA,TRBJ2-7,TGCAGTGCTAGAGCCATCGGAAAATACGAGCAGTACTTC,CSARAIGKYEQYF
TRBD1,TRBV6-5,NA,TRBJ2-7,TGTGCCAGCGGACAGGGGAGCGGACAAGAGATCCAGTACTTC,CASGQGSGQEIQYF
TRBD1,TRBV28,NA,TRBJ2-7,TGTGCCAGCGTTCCCTCCGGGACAGGGAGCTCCTACGAGCAGTACTTC,CASVPSGTGSSYEQYF
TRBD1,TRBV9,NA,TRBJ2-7,TGTACCAGCAGCCCTCGTTCGGACCGACAGGGGAACGAGCAGTACTTC,CTSSPRSDRQGNEQYF
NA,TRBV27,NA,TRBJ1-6,TGTGCCAGCAGGGATTCACCCCTCCACTTT,CASRDSPLHF
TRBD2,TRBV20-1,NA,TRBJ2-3,TGCAGTGCTAGAGATTTTCGGGGGAGGGCCCCTACGCAGTATTTT,CSARDFRGRAPTQYF
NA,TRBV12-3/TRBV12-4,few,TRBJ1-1,TGTGCCAGCAGTTTGGCCCCGGGCGGTGGCACTGAAGCTTTCTTT,CASSLAPGGGTEAFF
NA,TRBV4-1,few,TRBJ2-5,TGCGCCAGCAGCCAAGAACAGTGGCAAGAGACCCAGTACTTC,CASSQEQWQETQYF
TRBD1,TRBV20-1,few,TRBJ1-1,TGCAGTGCTCCCCGGGCAGGGGGGAACACTGAAGCTTTCTTT,CSAPRAGGNTEAFF
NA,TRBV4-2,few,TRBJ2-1,TGTGCCTGCAGCCAAGAAGATATTAGCGGTAGGTTCTTC,CACSQEDISGRFF
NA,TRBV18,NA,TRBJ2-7,TGTGCCAGCTCACCGTCACGGGACTCCGAGCAGTACTTC,CASSPSRDSEQYF
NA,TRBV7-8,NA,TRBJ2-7,TGTGCCAGCGGCTTACGCCCATTAAGCGGATCCTACGAGCAGTACTTC,CASGLRPLSGSYEQYF
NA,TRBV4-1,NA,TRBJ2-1,TGCGCCAGCAGCCGGACTGCCATTAAGTTCTTC,CASSRTAIKFF
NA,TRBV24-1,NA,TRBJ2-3,TGTGCCACCAGTGACACAGGGAGGACAGATACGCAGTATTTT,CATSDTGRTDTQYF
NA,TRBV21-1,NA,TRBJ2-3,TGTGCCAGCAGTCTTGGGACAGGGCTGAGGTGTACGCAGTATTTT,CASSLGTGLRCTQYF
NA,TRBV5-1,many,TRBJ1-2,TGCGCCAGCAGCTTTACAGGAGACTATGGCTACACCTTC,CASSFTGDYGYTF
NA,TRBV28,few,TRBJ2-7,TGTGCCAGCAGCCTCATTACAGGGAGCTCCTACGAGCAGTACTTC,CASSLITGSSYEQYF
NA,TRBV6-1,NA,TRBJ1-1,TGTGTCAGCAGTGAAGCTGGCCCGTGGACTGAAGCTTTCTTT,CVSSEAGPWTEAFF
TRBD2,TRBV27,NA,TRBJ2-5,TGTGCCAGCAGTCCCCGACTAGCGGGGTGCGAGACCCAGTACTTC,CASSPRLAGCETQYF
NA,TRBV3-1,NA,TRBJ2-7,TGTGCCAGCAGCCCGGCCCCGACAGGAACCGCCTACGAGCAGTACTTC,CASSPAPTGTAYEQYF
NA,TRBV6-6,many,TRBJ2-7,TGTGCCAGCAGTACCGGACTTACCTACGAGCAGTACTTC,CASSTGLTYEQYF
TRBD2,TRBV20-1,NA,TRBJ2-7,TGCAGTGCGCGCACGGGGACTAGCGTCGGCTACGAGCAGTACTTC,CSARTGTSVGYEQYF
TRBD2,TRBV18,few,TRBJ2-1,TGTGCCAGCTCACCACGCCTGAGTACGGGAGGGCCGAGTGAGCAGTTCTTC,CASSPRLSTGGPSEQFF
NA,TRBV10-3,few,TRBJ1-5,TGTGCCATCACCCCAAGCGAGGTCCAGCCCCAGCATTTT,CAITPSEVQPQHF
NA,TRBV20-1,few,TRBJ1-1,TGCAGTGCTAGAGCATCGAACACTGAAGCTTTCTTT,CSARASNTEAFF
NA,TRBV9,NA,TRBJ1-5,TGTGCCAGCAGCGCCGGGACTAGCAGCACAGATACGCAGCATTTT,CASSAGTSSTDTQHF
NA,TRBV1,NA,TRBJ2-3,TGCACCAGCAGCCAGCACCAAATAGGGGGAGCCAGCACAGATACGCAGTATTTT,CTSSQHQIGGASTDTQYF
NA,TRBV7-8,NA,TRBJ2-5,TGTGCCAGCAGCTTAGTAGTCGGGACCCGCGGGTGGGTCCAGTACTTC,CASSLVVGTRGWVQYF
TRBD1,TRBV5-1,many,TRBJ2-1,TGCGCCAGCAGAGGACAGGGAGGCTACAATGAGCAGTTCTTC,CASRGQGGYNEQFF
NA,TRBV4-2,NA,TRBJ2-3,TGTGCCAGCAGCCCGACTGCCCCAAGCACAGATACGCAGTATTTT,CASSPTAPSTDTQYF
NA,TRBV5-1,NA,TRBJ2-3,TGCACCAGCAGCTTGGGGGGAGTTGGTGGTACGCAGTATTTT,CTSSLGGVGGTQYF
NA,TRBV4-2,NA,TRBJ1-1,TGTGCCAGCAGCCAAAGGGGAGGTGAGGTGGATACTGAAGCTTTCTTT,CASSQRGGEVDTEAFF
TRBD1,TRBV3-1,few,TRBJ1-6,TGTGCCAGCAGCCAAGGACAGGGGGCAAAATCACCCCTCCACTTT,CASSQGQGAKSPLHF
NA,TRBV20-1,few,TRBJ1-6,TGCAGTGCTAGAGATTGGGGGCAGGATAATTCACCCCTCCACTTT,CSARDWGQDNSPLHF
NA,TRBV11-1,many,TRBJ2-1,TGTGCCAGCAGCTTAGGGCGGAACTCCTACAATGAGCAGTTCTTC,CASSLGRNSYNEQFF
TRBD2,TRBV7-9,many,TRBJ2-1,TGTGCCAGCAGGCCTCGGGAGGGCCGAGACAATGAGCAGTTCTTC,CASRPREGRDNEQFF
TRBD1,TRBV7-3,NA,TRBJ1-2,TGTGCCAGCAGCTCACAGGGGGCGTTGAGTGGCTACACCTTC,CASSSQGALSGYTF
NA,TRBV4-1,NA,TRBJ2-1,TGCACCAGCAGCCAAGAGGTGGGTGAGCAGTTCTTC,CTSSQEVGEQFF
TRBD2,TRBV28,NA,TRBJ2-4,TGTGCCAGCAGTTCTTGGGCGGGAGGGAAAAACATTCAGTACTTC,CASSSWAGGKNIQYF
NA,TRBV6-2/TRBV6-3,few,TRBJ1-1,TGTGCCAGCAGTTACTTGTCCGGCACTGAAGCTTTCTTT,CASSYLSGTEAFF
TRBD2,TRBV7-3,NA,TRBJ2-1,TGTGCCAGCAGCACCAGGACTAGCGGGGGGTTAGTTAACAATGAGCAGTTCTTC,CASSTRTSGGLVNNEQFF